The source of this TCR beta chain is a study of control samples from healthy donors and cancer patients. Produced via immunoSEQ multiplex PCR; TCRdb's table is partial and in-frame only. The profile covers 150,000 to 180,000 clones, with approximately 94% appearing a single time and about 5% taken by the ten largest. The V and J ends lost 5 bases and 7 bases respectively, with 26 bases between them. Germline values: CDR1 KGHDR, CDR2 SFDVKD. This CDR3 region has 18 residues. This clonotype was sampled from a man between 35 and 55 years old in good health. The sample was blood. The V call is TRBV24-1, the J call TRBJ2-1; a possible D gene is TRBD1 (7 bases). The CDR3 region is CATSGEKGAGLLSNEQFF. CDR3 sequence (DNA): TGTGCCACCAGTGGGGAAAAGGGGGCTGGACTACTAAGTAATGAGCAGTTCTTC.